This TCR beta chain came from a study of technical replicates of blood from a handful of donors. V trimming: 4 bases; J trimming: 1 base; junction bases outside the gene matches: 4. This CDR3 is 15 amino acids long. Germline CDR1 reads SGHTA; CDR2 reads FQGNSA. Assay used: immunoSEQ multiplex PCR; TCRdb lists only in-frame clones, some missing. Of approximately 76,000 clones listed, about 91% are singletons. The chain employs TRBV7-2 and TRBJ2-1, with 7 bases that match TRBD2. Sequencing used T cells isolated from PBMCs. The origin of this receptor is a human donor in good health. This CDR3 is CASSSLADSYNEQFF. The CDR3 coding sequence is TGTGCCAGCAGCTCCCTAGCGGATTCCTACAATGAGCAGTTCTTC.